Included here is one T cell receptor beta chain sequence, with context. Its antigen remains unknown. Sequencing used immunoSEQ multiplex PCR; TCRdb keeps in-frame clones, though not all of them. The table records more than 100,000 clones, less than 90% of them present only once. The record originates from a study of T cell responses to AZD1222 COVID-19 vaccine. Whole-study findings and limits: Unmutated regions of variants are reportedly targeted by nearly half of spike-specific TCRs. Spike-specific TCR depth and breadth grew after two AZD1222 doses. Females made up more of the donors, who were largely white British, and clonal diversity may have come out too low. Regions 160-218 and 743-854 held dominance among vaccine-associated CD4 TCRs, which spanned spike.

The clonotype was recovered from an adult in good health. This specimen was peripheral blood, taken on day 0 of AZD1222 vaccination.

CDR3 nucleotides: TGTGCCAGCAAACCGTACAAGACCGATTACAATGAGCAGTTCTTC. It specifies CASKPYKTDYNEQFF. V and J are TRBV28 and TRBJ2-1; no clear D. The CDR3 loop spans 15 amino acids. V lost 7 bases, J lost 4 bases, and 17 bases lay in between. In germline, CDR1 is MDHEN, CDR2 SYDVKM. Combining the CDR3 with reference TRBV28 and TRBJ2-1 gives the whole variable domain DVKVTQSSRYLVKRTGEKVFLECVQDMDHENMFWYRQDPGLGLRLIYFSYDVKMKEKGDIPEGYSVSREKKERFSLILESASTNQTSMYLCASKPYKTDYNEQFFGPGTRLTVL.